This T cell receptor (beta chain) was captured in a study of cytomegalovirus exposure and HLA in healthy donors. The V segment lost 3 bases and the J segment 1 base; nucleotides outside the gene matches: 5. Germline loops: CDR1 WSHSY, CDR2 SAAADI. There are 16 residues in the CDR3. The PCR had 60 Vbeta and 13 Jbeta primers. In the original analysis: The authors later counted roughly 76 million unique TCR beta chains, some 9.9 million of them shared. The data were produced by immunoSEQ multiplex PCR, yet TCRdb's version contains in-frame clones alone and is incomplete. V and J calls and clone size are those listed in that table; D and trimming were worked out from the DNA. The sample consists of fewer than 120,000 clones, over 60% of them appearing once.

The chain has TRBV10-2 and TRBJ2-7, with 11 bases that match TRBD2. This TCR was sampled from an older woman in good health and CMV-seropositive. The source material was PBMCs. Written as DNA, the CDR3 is TGCGCCAGCAGTGACCACTTAGCGGGAGGGTCCTACGAGCAGTACTTC. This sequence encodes CASSDHLAGGSYEQYF.